One sample yielded the 20 T cell receptor beta chains listed below, sequenced in a study of shared clonotypes between healthy human individuals. Libraries were prepared by immunoSEQ multiplex PCR; TCRdb keeps only in-frame clonotypes and omits some of them. The sample lists approximately 1.5 million clones, approximately 98.5% seen once, with 0.36% in the top ten. The sample consisted of naive CD4+ T cells sorted from blood. The sample's subset: CD45RA+ positively selected. The receptors were sampled from a man aged 30-40 years in good health.

This sequence joins TRBV28 and TRBJ2-5; TRBD1 matches at 8 bases. The J segment lost 3 bases and the V segment lost 7 bases, leaving 1 base of the junction unmatched. This CDR3 contains 12 residues. Germline V gene lookup returns CDR1 MDHEN and CDR2 SYDVKM. Written as DNA, the CDR3 is TGTGCCAGCAACAGGGGGAAAGAGACCCAGTACTTC. This translates into CASNRGKETQYF.

The V and J genes are TRBV28 and TRBJ2-1; D is undetermined. V lost 6 bases and J lost 9, with 9 bases in between. The CDR3 spans 11 residues. Looked up from germline, CDR1 is MDHEN and CDR2 is SYDVKM. Written as DNA, the CDR3 is TGTGCCAGCAGGCAGAGTGCTGAGCAGTTCTTC. Translating it yields CASRQSAEQFF.

The chain is built from TRBV7-8 and TRBJ1-4; no reliable D call. V was pared by 0 bases and J by 5 bases, with 16 bases between. The germline V gene encodes CDR1 SGHVS and CDR2 FQNEAQ. CDR3 length: 17 residues. DNA for the CDR3: TGTGCCAGCAGCTTAGCGTCCGTTAGTTGGCACAATGAAAAACTGTTTTTT. Amino acids: CASSLASVSWHNEKLFF.

The chain employs TRBV18 and TRBJ2-3, with 12 bases lining up with TRBD2. The CDR3 has 17 residues. V lost 4 bases and J lost 4; bases outside the gene matches: 9. Germline CDR1 reads KGHSH; CDR2 reads LQKENI. The DNA for the CDR3 is TGTGCCAGCTCACAACTAGCGGGGGGATCTGGCGCAGATACGCAGTATTTT. It translates to CASSQLAGGSGADTQYF.

Notes on this clone: Other DNA sequences within the sample encode an identical CDR3. The chain has TRBV5-1 and TRBJ2-3, with a tentative D call TRBD2 (6 bases). Looked up from germline, CDR1 is SGHRS and CDR2 is YFSETQ. The ends were cut back, 4 bases at V and 3 bases at J, with 15 bases in the middle. The CDR3 is 15 residues long. The CDR3 is CASSLVGTGTDTQYF. CDR3 coding DNA: TGCGCCAGCAGCCTGGTGGGGACTGGGACAGATACGCAGTATTTT.

Comments on this clone: Other DNA sequences in this sample translate to the same CDR3. This chain uses TRBV18 with TRBJ1-2; 8 bases are a match to TRBD1. V lost 3 bases and J lost 6; bases outside the gene matches: 0. Germline CDR1 is KGHSH and CDR2 is LQKENI. This CDR3 is built from 12 residues. The CDR3: CASSPTGDGYTF. The CDR3 nucleotides are TGTGCCAGCTCACCGACAGGGGATGGCTACACCTTC.

This chain links TRBV7-3 with TRBJ2-1; 12 bases agree with TRBD2. Germline assignment: CDR1 SGHTA and CDR2 FQGTGA. The CDR3 is 16 amino acids. V dropped 5 bases and J dropped 1; count of bases not matched to a gene: 3. The CDR3 region is CASSPTSGRSYNEQFF. In DNA form, the CDR3 reads TGTGCCAGCAGCCCGACTAGCGGGAGATCCTACAATGAGCAGTTCTTC. Supplemented by reference TRBV7-3 and TRBJ2-1, the full variable domain reads GAGVSQTPSNKVTEKGKYVELRCDPISGHTALYWYRQSLGQGPEFLIYFQGTGAADDSGLPNDRFFAVRPEGSVSTLKIQRTERGDSAVYLCASSPTSGRSYNEQFFGPGTRLTVL.

The chain combines TRBV11-1 with TRBJ2-5, with 7 bases lining up with TRBD1. CDR3 length: 15 residues. Losses at the gene ends were 6 bases for V and 5 bases for J; bases not matched to a gene: 12. The germline gives CDR1 SGHAT, CDR2 FQDESV (reference sequence). The DNA for the CDR3 is TGTGCCAGCAGTCTCCGGGACAGTAATCTGGAGACCCAGTACTTC. Protein: CASSLRDSNLETQYF.

J is TRBJ1-1 and V is TRBV18; D gene ambiguous. The length of the CDR3 is 13 residues. Trimming left V 6 bases short and J 3 bases short, with 11 bases between. Germline loops: CDR1 KGHSH, CDR2 LQKENI. The DNA for the CDR3 is TGTGCCAGCTCCCGGGAAGGCTACACTGAAGCTTTCTTT. Protein: CASSREGYTEAFF.

This clone was seen once. The chain is built from TRBV14 and TRBJ2-7; 11 bases map to TRBD2. The ends lost 4 bases at V and 3 bases at J; junction bases unmatched: 26. CDR3 size: 22 residues. The germline gives CDR1 SGHDN, CDR2 FVKESK. The CDR3 reads CASSLRYPALAGEPFALYEQYF. CDR3 DNA sequence: TGTGCCAGCAGCCTCCGATATCCAGCACTAGCGGGAGAACCCTTTGCCCTCTACGAGCAGTACTTC.

The genes are TRBV14 and TRBJ2-7; TRBD2 is a possible D gene (6 bases). There are 13 residues in the CDR3. Trimming pared 8 bases from V and 6 bases from J, leaving 17 bases between. Per germline, CDR1 SGHDN and CDR2 FVKESK. The CDR3 DNA sequence: TGTGCCAGCGGGAGACTAGGTCTTGGCGAGCAGTACTTC. This translates into CASGRLGLGEQYF.

The chain links TRBV5-1 to TRBJ2-7; 9 nucleotides agree with TRBD2. This CDR3 is built from 13 residues. The trim removed 0 bases at V and 5 bases at J, leaving 0 bases unmatched. Germline V gene lookup returns CDR1 SGHRS and CDR2 YFSETQ. The CDR3 sequence: CASSLEREDEQYF. CDR3 coding DNA: TGCGCCAGCAGCTTGGAGCGGGAGGACGAGCAGTACTTC.

This clone was seen a handful of times. Other DNA sequences from this sample encode an identical CDR3 as well. J is TRBJ2-3 and V is TRBV6-1; D gene uncertain. The V gene's germline CDR1 is MNHNS and CDR2 SASEGT. V lost 3 bases, J lost 2 bases, and 3 bases lay in between. This CDR3 contains 12 residues. CDR3 loop: CASSDLTDTQYF. Here the CDR3 DNA reads TGTGCCAGCAGTGACCTCACAGATACGCAGTATTTT.

V and J are TRBV27 and TRBJ1-5; D may be TRBD1 (5 bases). Germline V gene data show CDR1 as MNHEY and CDR2 as SMNVEV (reference sequence). V lost 8 bases and J lost 2, with 19 bases in between. The CDR3 is 16 residues long. This CDR3 reads CASSPLRGPRNQPQHF. Here the CDR3 DNA reads TGTGCCAGCTCCCCACTGAGGGGCCCACGCAATCAGCCCCAGCATTTT.

The count of this clone is one. The chain employs TRBV11-2 and TRBJ2-7; D is unresolved. The CDR3 runs 15 residues. Trimming pared 6 bases from V and 3 bases from J, leaving 18 bases between. From germline, CDR1 is SGHAT and CDR2 FQNNGV. The CDR3 region has the DNA TGTGCCAGCAGTTCCCTGCGAGAGCCGGGCTACGAGCAGTACTTC. Encoded protein: CASSSLREPGYEQYF.

This CDR3 is CASSMRDTQYF. The CDR3 DNA reads as TGTGCCAGCAGCATGAGAGATACGCAGTATTTT. The gene calls are TRBV11-2 and TRBJ2-3; D is unresolved. The CDR3 sequence is 11 residues long. Germline CDR1 SGHAT, CDR2 FQNNGV. Trimming removed 5 bases from V and 5 bases from J, with 5 bases in between.

Only one count was recorded for this clone. The rearrangement uses TRBV2 and TRBJ2-2; 7 bases line up with TRBD2. J lost 2 bases, V lost 4 bases, and 4 bases had no gene match. The CDR3 contains 15 residues. Germline CDR1 reads SNHLY; CDR2 reads FYNNEI. The CDR3 DNA reads as TGTGCCAGCAGTGCCCGGACTAGTAACACCGGGGAGCTGTTTTTT. Translated, it gives CASSARTSNTGELFF.

Points on this clone: Other DNA sequences within the sample encode an identical CDR3. The chain joins TRBV18 to TRBJ1-5; D not certain. Germline V gives CDR1 KGHSH, CDR2 LQKENI. V dropped 3 bases and J dropped 4 bases, with 7 bases sitting between them. The CDR3 runs to 13 residues. The CDR3 bases are TGTGCCAGCTCACCTTCGGGTAATCAGCCCCAGCATTTT. Protein sequence: CASSPSGNQPQHF.

The CDR3 coding sequence is TGTGCCACCCTGGGCTGGTCTGGGGCCAACGTCCTGACTTTC. Residues: CATLGWSGANVLTF. The V gene is TRBV7-6, the J gene TRBJ2-6; D gene uncertain. The CDR3 has 14 amino acids. Germline CDR1 reads SGHVS; CDR2 reads FNYEAQ. Trimming took off 10 bases at V and 1 base at J, with 11 bases between the two ends.

The chain employs TRBV6-1 and TRBJ1-4; D might be TRBD1 (5 bases). There are 15 residues in the CDR3. From germline, CDR1 is MNHNS and CDR2 SASEGT. V lost 2 bases and J 8 bases, leaving 15 bases between the germline ends. The CDR3: CASSENRGLGEKLFF. The CDR3 region has the DNA TGTGCCAGCAGTGAAAATAGGGGACTCGGGGAAAAACTGTTTTTT.